This passage covers 20 T cell receptor beta chains from one sample sequenced in a study of blood T cell repertoires in COVID-19. TCRdb keeps only in-frame clones here, not all; method: immunoSEQ multiplex PCR. The repertoire holds about 150,000 clones, with around 76% as singletons. Sequencing was carried out using peripheral blood. The receptors derive from a man in his 60s with acute or convalescent COVID-19.

The rearrangement joins TRBV7-9 to TRBJ2-3, with 14 bases fitting TRBD2. Germline V lookup: CDR1 SEHNR, CDR2 FQNEAQ (reference sequence). CDR3 length equals 17 residues. Trimming removed 1 base from V and 4 bases from J; junction bases left unmatched: 4. CDR3 sequence (DNA): TGTGCCAGCAGCTTAGGACTAGCGGGAGGGCCTGCAGATACGCAGTATTTT. Translating it yields CASSLGLAGGPADTQYF.

This chain links TRBV15 with TRBJ2-3, with 8 bases aligning to TRBD2. CDR3 length equals 14 residues. Trimming cost V 8 bases and J 3 bases; bases outside gene matches: 7. Germline CDR1 and CDR2: LNHNV and YYDKDF (reference sequence). CDR3 sequence reads: CATGRGGRTDTQYF. The CDR3 DNA follows: TGTGCCACCGGACGGGGCGGGAGGACAGATACGCAGTATTTT.

The chain couples TRBV7-9 to TRBJ2-7; a weak D match, TRBD1 (6 bases). Trimming cost V 7 bases and J 5 bases, with 15 bases left between them. Germline lookup yields CDR1 SEHNR and CDR2 FQNEAQ (reference sequence). This CDR3 region has 13 residues. CDR3 bases: TGTGCCAGCACCCCGAGCAGGGGCCACGAGCAGTACTTC. Translating gives CASTPSRGHEQYF. Looking up the rest from reference TRBV7-9 and TRBJ2-7 gives the full variable domain: DTGVSQNPRHKITKRGQNVTFRCDPISEHNRLYWYRQTLGQGPEFLTYFQNEAQLEKSRLLSDRFSAERPKGSFSTLEIQRTEQGDSAMYLCASTPSRGHEQYFGPGTRLTVT.

The CDR3 DNA sequence: TGTGCCAGCAGCTTAACTAGCGGGGGCATCGATACGCAGTATTTT. It yields the protein CASSLTSGGIDTQYF. This rearrangement joins TRBV5-4 to TRBJ2-3, with 11 bases identical to TRBD2. This CDR3 spans 15 amino acids. Per germline, CDR1 SGHNT and CDR2 YYREEE (reference sequence). V dropped 2 bases and J dropped 6; count of bases not matched to a gene: 5. The variable domain in full, completed from reference TRBV5-4 and TRBJ2-3, reads ETGVTQSPTHLIKTRGQQVTLRCSSQSGHNTVSWYQQALGQGPQFIFQYYREEENGRGNFPPRFSGLQFPNYSSELNVNALELDDSALYLCASSLTSGGIDTQYFGPGTRLTVL.

This clone was seen only a few times. This rearrangement joins TRBV7-8 to TRBJ2-3; possibly TRBD1 for D (5 bases). The germline V gene has CDR1 SGHVS and CDR2 FQNEAQ. With 4 bases removed from V and 1 base from J, the gap between germline ends came to 9 bases. The CDR3 sequence is 14 residues long. The CDR3 region is CASSSRTRTDTQYF. The CDR3 DNA sequence: TGTGCCAGCAGCTCGCGGACACGCACAGATACGCAGTATTTT.

This rearrangement joins TRBV5-1 to TRBJ2-2; 11 bases map to TRBD1. Germline V gene data show CDR1 as SGHRS and CDR2 as YFSETQ. V gave up 0 bases and J gave up 4 bases; unmatched junction bases: 5. CDR3 size: 17 residues. In DNA form, the CDR3 reads TGCGCCAGCAGCTTGGGACGCGGGACAGGGGGCACCGGGGAGCTGTTTTTT. It yields the protein CASSLGRGTGGTGELFF.

The rearrangement uses TRBV11-2 and TRBJ2-7; TRBD2 might be the D (6 bases). V lost 3 bases and J 2 bases, leaving 14 bases between the germline ends. This CDR3 has 15 amino acids. CDR1 is SGHAT, CDR2 FQNNGV, per germline. The CDR3 here is CASSFSSGSAYEQYF. The CDR3 nucleotides are TGTGCCAGCAGCTTCAGTAGCGGAAGCGCCTACGAGCAGTACTTC. Full variable domain (outside the CDR3, taken from reference TRBV11-2 and TRBJ2-7): EAGVAQSPRYKIIEKRQSVAFWCNPISGHATLYWYQQILGQGPKLLIQFQNNGVVDDSQLPKDRFSAERLKGVDSTLKIQPAKLEDSAVYLCASSFSSGSAYEQYFGPGTRLTVT.

The rearrangement uses TRBV27 and TRBJ1-5; the D gene is possibly TRBD1 (5 bases). The germline V and J ends were trimmed by 2 bases and 1 base, with 15 bases remaining between them. This CDR3 is built from 17 residues. Germline CDR1 MNHEY, CDR2 SMNVEV (reference sequence). CDR3 bases: TGTGCCAGCAGTTTAAGAGCCTCCTCAGGGAGCAATCAGCCCCAGCATTTT. Translating gives CASSLRASSGSNQPQHF.

This chain connects TRBV18 to TRBJ1-3, with TRBD1 matching 8 bases. Germline values: CDR1 KGHSH, CDR2 LQKENI. With 3 bases clipped from V and 0 bases from J, the junction kept 13 bases outside the gene matches. The CDR3 runs to 19 residues. CDR3 nucleotides: TGTGCCAGCTCACCCTATATCCCGACAGGGGACCTCTCTGGAAACACCATATATTTT. Residues: CASSPYIPTGDLSGNTIYF.

The CDR3 nucleotides are TGTGCCAGCAGCCCTCAATGGCTCAGCACAGATACGCAGTATTTT. Encoded protein: CASSPQWLSTDTQYF. The rearrangement joins TRBV7-2 to TRBJ2-3; unclear D gene. Germline V gene data show CDR1 as SGHTA and CDR2 as FQGNSA. Trimming pared 5 bases from V and 0 bases from J, leaving 12 bases between. The CDR3 totals 15 residues.

The V gene is TRBV2, the J gene TRBJ2-1; 8 positions agree with TRBD1. The germline V gene encodes CDR1 SNHLY and CDR2 FYNNEI. The CDR3 covers 16 residues. V trimming: 6 bases; J trimming: 8 bases; junction bases outside the gene matches: 15. The CDR3 DNA reads as TGTGCCAGCAGCCAGGGGGCGCGACCAGTTTTTGATGAGCAGTTCTTC. Translating gives CASSQGARPVFDEQFF.

The chain carries TRBV19 and TRBJ2-7, with a tentative D call TRBD2 (6 bases). The CDR3 consists of 14 residues. Germline V lookup: CDR1 LNHDA, CDR2 SQIVND (reference sequence). The V and J ends lost 7 bases and 5 bases respectively, with 18 bases between them. CDR3 DNA: TGTGCCAGTACCCCCCGGCCCGGGAGCGACGAGCAGTACTTC. Protein product: CASTPRPGSDEQYF.

The J gene is TRBJ2-6, the V gene TRBV5-1; weak D call: TRBD2 (5 bases). Germline lookup yields CDR1 SGHRS and CDR2 YFSETQ. The CDR3 spans 15 residues. V lost 0 bases, J lost 2 bases, and 6 bases lay in between. The CDR3 DNA reads TGCGCCAGCAGCTTGGGGCGGGCTGGGGCCAACGTCCTGACTTTC. Its protein is CASSLGRAGANVLTF.

The V call is TRBV19, the J call TRBJ2-3; 14 bases agree with TRBD2. Germline V gene data show CDR1 as LNHDA and CDR2 as SQIVND (reference sequence). V trimming: 7 bases; J trimming: 4 bases; junction bases outside the gene matches: 4. The CDR3 extends over 15 amino acids. CDR3 in amino acids: CASNPGLAGADTQYF. In DNA form, the CDR3 reads TGTGCCAGTAATCCGGGACTAGCGGGAGCAGATACGCAGTATTTT.

CDR3: CASSYGGASYEQYF. CDR3 nucleotides: TGTGCCAGCAGTTACGGAGGAGCGTCCTACGAGCAGTACTTC. V gene TRBV6-2 or TRBV6-3 combines with J gene TRBJ2-7; the D gene is possibly TRBD2 (5 bases). Germline-derived CDR1 and CDR2 are MNHEY and SVGEGT. V was shortened by 2 bases and J by 1 base, with 9 bases between the two germline ends. This CDR3 comprises 14 residues.

This clone occurred a few times. The rearrangement uses TRBV2 and TRBJ1-3; D not certain. The ends were cut back, 8 bases at V and 1 base at J, with 12 bases in the middle. Germline assignment: CDR1 SNHLY and CDR2 FYNNEI. This CDR3 comprises 14 residues. DNA of the CDR3: TGTGCCAGCGGAGAAGTCTTTTCTGGAAACACCATATATTTT. Its protein is CASGEVFSGNTIYF.

The chain's CDR3 is CASSFRTSADNEQFF. The CDR3 DNA follows: TGTGCCAGCAGCTTCCGGACTAGCGCGGACAATGAGCAGTTCTTC. This chain joins TRBV9 and TRBJ2-1; 9 bases align to TRBD2. V trimming: 4 bases; J trimming: 5 bases; junction bases outside the gene matches: 7. Germline values: CDR1 SGDLS, CDR2 YYNGEE. The CDR3 totals 15 residues.

This CDR3 reads CASSTGQWNSPLHF. In DNA form, the CDR3 reads TGTGCCAGCAGTACAGGACAGTGGAATTCACCCCTCCACTTT. The V call is TRBV3-1 (or the pseudogene TRBV3-2), the J call TRBJ1-6; D might be TRBD1 (6 bases). V was clipped by 6 bases and J by 7 bases, with 13 bases between them. Looked up from germline, CDR1 is LGHDT and CDR2 is YNNKEL (reference sequence). The CDR3 sequence is 14 residues long.

In the case of this clone: Within the sample, other DNA sequences also encode this same CDR3. The chain employs TRBV18 and TRBJ2-5; 8 nucleotides line up with TRBD1. Germline CDR1 is KGHSH and CDR2 is LQKENI. The CDR3 loop spans 14 amino acids. V lost 2 bases, J lost 5 bases, and 4 bases stayed unmatched. The CDR3 nucleotides are TGTGCCAGCTCACCAGGACAGGGCAGGGAGACCCAGTACTTC. Translated: CASSPGQGRETQYF. Drawing the rest from reference TRBV18 and TRBJ2-5, the complete variable domain is NAGVMQNPRHLVRRRGQEARLRCSPMKGHSHVYWYRQLPEEGLKFMVYLQKENIIDESGMPKERFSAEFPKEGPSILRIQQVVRGDSAAYFCASSPGQGRETQYFGPGTRLLVL.

The chain is built from TRBV28 and TRBJ2-3; 7 bases are a match to TRBD2. Unmatched junction bases numbered 6, after V lost 6 bases and J lost 3 bases. Germline V CDR1 and CDR2: MDHEN, SYDVKM. The CDR3 runs 14 residues. DNA for the CDR3: TGTGCCAGCAGGGGTAGCGGGCCTACAGATACGCAGTATTTT. Protein: CASRGSGPTDTQYF.